A selection of T cell receptor beta chains follows, all from one sample in a study of cytomegalovirus exposure and HLA in healthy donors. The repertoire was sequenced with immunoSEQ multiplex PCR; TCRdb's copy has only in-frame clones and lacks some. The repertoire has over 100,000 clones, about 80% of them found once; the top ten carry more than 6%. Sequenced sample: PBMCs. These TCRs come from a woman aged 45-60 years in good health and CMV-seropositive. The CDR3 runs from the conserved cysteine through the conserved F or W. D genes are given only for firm matches. Clone size appears in some rows only: once, few, many, or a class for an expanded clone.

V gene	D gene	clone size	J gene	CDR3 protein	CDR3 DNA
TRBV11-2	TRBD2	.	TRBJ2-3	CASSFRGLAGEPTDTQYF	TGTGCCAGCAGCTTCCGGGGACTAGCGGGGGAACCCACAGATACGCAGTATTTT
TRBV6-6	TRBD2	many	TRBJ2-2	CASTSGLEDTGELFF	TGTGCCAGCACCTCGGGACTAGAGGACACCGGGGAGCTGTTTTTT
TRBV7-2	.	.	TRBJ2-2	CASIAGARTGELFF	TGTGCCAGCATCGCGGGGGCAAGGACCGGGGAGCTGTTTTTT
TRBV9	.	.	TRBJ1-2	CASSTRQDGFHGYTF	TGTGCCAGCAGCACAAGACAGGATGGGTTCCATGGCTACACCTTC
TRBV5-6	TRBD2	.	TRBJ2-2	CASSFSTSGGGGELFF	TGTGCCAGCAGCTTCTCGACTAGCGGGGGCGGCGGGGAGCTGTTTTTT
TRBV5-4	.	few	TRBJ2-7	CASSLEASRTYEQYF	TGTGCCAGCAGTCTGGAGGCTAGCCGCACCTACGAGCAGTACTTC
TRBV10-3	TRBD1	.	TRBJ2-7	CAISEWGQASYEQYF	TGTGCCATCAGTGAGTGGGGACAGGCCTCCTACGAGCAGTACTTC
TRBV9	TRBD1	.	TRBJ2-2	CASGAGGQGTGELFF	TGTGCCAGCGGGGCAGGAGGACAGGGGACCGGGGAGCTGTTTTTT
TRBV7-8	TRBD2	.	TRBJ2-3	CASSLVPSGSTDTQYF	TGTGCCAGCAGCTTAGTGCCTAGCGGGAGCACAGATACGCAGTATTTT
TRBV9	.	.	TRBJ2-3	CASSNNRGRLADTQYF	TGTGCCAGCAGCAACAACCGGGGGAGGCTCGCGGATACGCAGTATTTT
TRBV27	TRBD2	few	TRBJ2-5	CASSLRGWYQETQYF	TGTGCCAGCAGTTTGCGGGGGTGGTACCAAGAGACCCAGTACTTC
TRBV7-2	.	.	TRBJ1-2	CASSLVMTGSYTF	TGTGCCAGCAGCTTAGTCATGACAGGATCCTACACCTTC
TRBV20-1	.	.	TRBJ2-7	CSAGIGYEQYF	TGCAGTGCTGGAATCGGGTACGAGCAGTACTTC
TRBV20-1	.	medium-sized	TRBJ1-5	CSAYLKGAQHF	TGCAGTGCTTACCTGAAAGGGGCCCAGCATTTT
TRBV5-4	.	.	TRBJ1-1	CASSQGGHTNTEAFF	TGTGCCAGCAGCCAGGGAGGGCACACGAACACTGAAGCTTTCTTT
TRBV27	.	.	TRBJ2-2	CASTGTPNTGELFF	TGTGCCAGCACCGGGACTCCGAACACCGGGGAGCTGTTTTTT
TRBV7-2	.	.	TRBJ2-7	CASSSVVGYEQYF	TGTGCCAGCAGCTCTGTGGTCGGGTACGAGCAGTACTTC
TRBV5-4	TRBD1	few	TRBJ2-3	CASSPTGGLPGSTDTQYF	TGTGCCAGCAGCCCTACAGGGGGCCTTCCGGGAAGCACAGATACGCAGTATTTT
TRBV27	.	.	TRBJ2-1	CASSPRAGANEQFF	TGTGCCAGCAGTCCGAGGGCGGGGGCCAATGAGCAGTTCTTC
TRBV27	TRBD2	.	TRBJ2-7	CASSLERGTYEQYF	TGTGCCAGCAGTTTAGAGCGGGGAACCTACGAGCAGTACTTC
TRBV6-1	.	.	TRBJ2-7	CASSTSLYEQYF	TGTGCCAGCAGTACATCATTATACGAGCAGTACTTC
TRBV10-1	.	.	TRBJ1-5	CASSVSYREPLTLNQPQHF	TGCGCCAGCAGTGTCTCGTATCGAGAACCCTTAACCCTCAATCAGCCCCAGCATTTT
TRBV20-1	TRBD1	.	TRBJ1-2	CSVRDSYGYTF	TGCAGTGTTCGGGACAGCTATGGCTACACCTTC
TRBV2	TRBD1	.	TRBJ2-7	CATGQGVGEQYF	TGTGCCACGGGACAGGGGGTGGGAGAGCAGTACTTC
TRBV19	TRBD2	.	TRBJ2-7	CATGPGLAGGGTYEQYF	TGTGCCACCGGACCGGGACTAGCGGGAGGAGGGACCTACGAGCAGTACTTC
TRBV7-3	.	.	TRBJ1-3	CASGDGGSSGNTIYF	TGTGCCAGCGGTGACGGGGGATCTTCCGGAAACACCATATATTTT
TRBV27	.	.	TRBJ2-5	CASSSRRVQETQYF	TGTGCCAGCAGTTCGCGACGGGTCCAAGAGACCCAGTACTTC
TRBV6-5	.	once	TRBJ1-1	CASSRGGNEAFF	TGTGCCAGCAGTCGGGGGGGTAATGAAGCTTTCTTT
TRBV11-3	.	.	TRBJ2-5	CASSSLGRGGETQYF	TGTGCCAGCAGCTCGCTGGGCCGAGGAGGAGAGACCCAGTACTTC
TRBV6-1	TRBD1	.	TRBJ1-2	CASSDPGQGRGGYTF	TGTGCCAGCAGTGATCCGGGACAGGGCAGGGGGGGCTACACCTTC
TRBV14	.	.	TRBJ2-5	CASSQEPGTTQYF	TGTGCCAGCAGCCAAGAACCGGGAACGACCCAGTACTTC
TRBV15	.	.	TRBJ1-1	CATSSAPGQFNTEAFF	TGTGCCACCAGCAGCGCTCCGGGACAATTTAACACTGAAGCTTTCTTT
TRBV23-1	.	few	TRBJ2-7	CATKPSRIYEQYF	TGCGCAACTAAACCTAGCCGAATCTACGAGCAGTACTTC
TRBV6-5	TRBD2	.	TRBJ2-1	CASSYVAGGREQFF	TGTGCCAGCAGTTACGTAGCGGGGGGACGGGAGCAGTTCTTC
TRBV5-4	TRBD2	few	TRBJ2-7	CASSLGAGGILSYEQYF	TGTGCCAGCAGCTTGGGAGCGGGGGGGATCTTGTCCTACGAGCAGTACTTC
TRBV12-5	TRBD2	.	TRBJ2-3	CASGAGLAGTDTQYF	TGTGCTAGTGGCGCGGGACTAGCGGGGACTGATACGCAGTATTTT
TRBV2	TRBD1	.	TRBJ2-1	CASRPRDSAYNEQFF	TGTGCCAGCAGGCCGAGGGACAGTGCCTACAATGAGCAGTTCTTC
TRBV7-2	.	.	TRBJ2-7	CASRTELYEQYF	TGTGCCAGCAGAACAGAGCTCTACGAGCAGTACTTC
TRBV9	TRBD2	.	TRBJ2-7	CASSGSGGRTYEQYF	TGTGCCAGCAGCGGGAGCGGGGGGAGAACGTACGAGCAGTACTTC
TRBV7-2	TRBD2	.	TRBJ2-7	CASSLTQDSGVYEQYF	TGTGCCAGCAGCCTAACCCAGGATAGCGGGGTATACGAGCAGTACTTC
TRBV2	TRBD1	.	TRBJ2-4	CASRDLLWTGENIQYF	TGTGCCAGCAGGGATCTGCTTTGGACAGGGGAAAACATTCAGTACTTC
TRBV2	TRBD2	few	TRBJ2-3	CASSRTSGGFTDTQYF	TGTGCCAGCAGTAGGACTAGCGGGGGCTTCACAGATACGCAGTATTTT
TRBV6-5	.	.	TRBJ1-5	CASSYGGDNQPQHF	TGTGCCAGCAGTTACGGAGGTGACAATCAGCCCCAGCATTTT
TRBV4-1	.	.	TRBJ2-3	CASSQALSGRDTDTQYF	TGCGCCAGCAGCCAAGCCCTGAGTGGGCGGGACACAGATACGCAGTATTTT
TRBV4-1	TRBD2	.	TRBJ2-7	CASSRPGLAGREQYF	TGCGCCAGCAGCCGCCCGGGACTAGCGGGACGGGAGCAGTACTTC
TRBV7-2	.	.	TRBJ1-5	CASSWGGRQPQHF	TGTGCCAGCAGCTGGGGGGGTAGGCAGCCCCAGCATTTT
TRBV13	TRBD2	once	TRBJ2-3	CASSSTRSGVRDTQYF	TGTGCCAGCAGCTCGACCCGTAGCGGGGTAAGGGATACGCAGTATTTT
TRBV10-3	TRBD1	once	TRBJ2-7	CAISAVSGTGTYEQYF	TGTGCCATCAGTGCGGTATCGGGGACAGGGACCTACGAGCAGTACTTC
TRBV7-9	TRBD1	.	TRBJ2-3	CSSSSDRGTDTQYF	TGTTCCAGCAGCTCAGACAGGGGGACAGATACGCAGTATTTT
TRBV14	.	.	TRBJ2-3	CASSQSGGIGTDTQYF	TGTGCCAGCAGCCAATCCGGGGGTATCGGCACAGATACGCAGTATTTT
TRBV5-4	.	.	TRBJ2-3	CASSTFAGDTQYF	TGTGCCAGCAGCACTTTCGCGGGAGATACGCAGTATTTT
TRBV27	.	few	TRBJ1-6	CASRPDSYNSPLHF	TGTGCCAGCCGTCCGGACTCATATAATTCACCCCTCCACTTT
TRBV7-2	.	.	TRBJ2-1	CASSLLRGQPENEQFF	TGTGCCAGCAGCCTGCTACGCGGGCAGCCCGAAAATGAGCAGTTCTTC